This T cell receptor (beta chain) stems from a study of T cells in Graves' hyperthyroidism and ophthalmopathy. The CDR3 is made up of 15 amino acids. Trimming took 0 bases from V and 7 from J, leaving 13 bases between them. Germline CDR1 SGHRS, CDR2 YFSETQ. This clonotype came up a few times. Amplified TCR beta CDR3 regions derived from RNA transcripts. With the HTBI primer set, the TCR CDR3 went through a first round of RT-PCR. Using its own MiXCR run on the multiplex PCR reads, TCRdb lists one record per CDR3 protein. Of over 550,000 distinct CDR3 sequences in the sample, around 17% were seen once. The clonotype comes from a woman between 18 and 29 years old with Graves' hyperthyroidism. The chain uses TRBV5-1 and TRBJ1-4; D ambiguous. The sequenced material came from blood. This CDR3 reads CASSLGRNPREKLFF. The CDR3 coding sequence is TGCGCCAGCAGCTTGGGTCGCAATCCTCGTGAAAAACTGTTTTTT.